This TCR beta chain derives from a study of T cell repertoires in cytomegalovirus infection. Study-wide results and caveats: Using cumulative public TCR beta family frequency, the authors identified those who carried CMV together with the relevant HLA. Across the ex vivo response, the dominant clonotypes were HLA-C-restricted CMV-specific TCR beta clonotypes.

The V gene's germline CDR1 is SGHVS and CDR2 FNYEAQ. Trimming took off 2 bases at V and 4 bases at J, with 8 bases between the two ends. CDR3 length: 13 amino acids. This clonotype was observed at least ten times. The antigen is undetermined. TCRdb processed the reads anew with MiXCR; each CDR3 protein has one entry. The profile shows roughly 860,000 distinct CDR3 sequences, less than 35% of them singletons. This sequence originates from a human donor in good health (CMV status not recorded). Some clones in this sample may be carry-over from other donors' samples. This chain joins TRBV7-6 and TRBJ1-1, with a weak D call TRBD1 (5 bases). The sample was cultured CD8+ T cells from PBMCs, taken from culture after CMV antigen stimulation. In nucleotides, the CDR3 is TGTGCCAGCAGCTTACAAGGGACCACTGAAGCTTTCTTT. Translation gives CASSLQGTTEAFF. Using reference TRBV7-6 and TRBJ1-1 for the parts outside the CDR3, the full variable domain is GAGVSQSPRYKVTKRGQDVALRCDPISGHVSLYWYRQALGQGPEFLTYFNYEAQQDKSGLPNDRFSAERPEGSISTLTIQRTEQRDSAMYRCASSLQGTTEAFFGQGTRLTVV.